This TCR beta chain was obtained from a study of CD8 T cells in Susac syndrome. Reverse transcription used roughly 0.45 to 1 ug RNA and random hexamers. The TCR beta CDR3 was amplified by immunoSEQ multiplex PCR across 54 Vbeta, 13 Jbeta. One entry per CDR3 protein results from TCRdb running MiXCR on the immunoSEQ multiplex PCR reads. The sample has around 200,000 distinct CDR3 sequences, 90% to 95% seen once. CD8+ and CD4+ T cells taken from blood had their TCR beta sequenced. TEMRA cells were FACS-enriched, and CD8+ and CD4+ T cells were isolated negatively. In the case of this clonotype: Its antigen is unknown. Compared with germline, one end of the junction differs, possibly owing to a read error.

Whole-study findings and limits: The study recognized that the number of individuals in its TCR sequencing and HLA analysis was relatively small.

Germline V gene lookup returns CDR1 SQVTM and CDR2 ANQGSEA. The CDR3 runs 13 residues. The source is a human donor in good health. The chain is built from TRBV29-1 and TRBJ1-4; D remains ambiguous. Sequenced input: CD4+ T cells from PBMCs. The CDR3 bases are TGCAGCGTTGAAAGTGCGCCTAATGAAAAACCGTTTTTT. Its protein is CSVESAPNEKPFF.